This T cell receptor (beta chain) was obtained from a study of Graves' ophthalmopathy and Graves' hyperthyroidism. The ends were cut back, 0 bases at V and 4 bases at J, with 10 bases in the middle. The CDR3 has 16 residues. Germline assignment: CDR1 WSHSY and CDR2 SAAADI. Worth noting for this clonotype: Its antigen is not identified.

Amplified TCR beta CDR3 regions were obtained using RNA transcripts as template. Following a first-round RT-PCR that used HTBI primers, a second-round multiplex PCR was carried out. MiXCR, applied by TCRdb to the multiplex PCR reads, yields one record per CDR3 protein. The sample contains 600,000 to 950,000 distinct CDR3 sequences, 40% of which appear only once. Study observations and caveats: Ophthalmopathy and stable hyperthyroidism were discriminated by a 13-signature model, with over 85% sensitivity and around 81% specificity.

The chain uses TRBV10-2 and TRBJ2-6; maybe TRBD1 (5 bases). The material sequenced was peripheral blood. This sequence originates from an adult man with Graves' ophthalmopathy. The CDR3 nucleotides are TGCGCCAGCAGTGAGTCAGGGGCGATCGGGGCCAACGTCCTGACTTTC. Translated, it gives CASSESGAIGANVLTF.